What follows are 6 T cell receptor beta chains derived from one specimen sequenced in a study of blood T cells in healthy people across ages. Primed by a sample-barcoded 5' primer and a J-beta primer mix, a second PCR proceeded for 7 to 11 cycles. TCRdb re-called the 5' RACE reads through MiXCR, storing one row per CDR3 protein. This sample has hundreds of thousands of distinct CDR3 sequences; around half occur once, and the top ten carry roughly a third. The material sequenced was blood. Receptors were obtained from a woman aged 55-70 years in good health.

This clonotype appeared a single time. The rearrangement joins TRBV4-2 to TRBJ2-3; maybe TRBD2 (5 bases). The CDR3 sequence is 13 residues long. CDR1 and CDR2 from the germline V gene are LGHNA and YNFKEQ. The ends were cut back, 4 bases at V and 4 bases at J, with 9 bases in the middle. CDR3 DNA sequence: TGTGCCAGCAGCCGGGAGCTTGCAGATACGCAGTATTTT. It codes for CASSRELADTQYF.

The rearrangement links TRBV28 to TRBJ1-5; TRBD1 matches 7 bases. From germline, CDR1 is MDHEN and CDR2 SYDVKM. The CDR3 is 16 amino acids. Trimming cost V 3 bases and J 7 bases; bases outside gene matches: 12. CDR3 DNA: TGTGCCAGCAGTTTGTGGGGCAGGGGGTCGGGGCAGCCCCAGCATTTT. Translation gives CASSLWGRGSGQPQHF.

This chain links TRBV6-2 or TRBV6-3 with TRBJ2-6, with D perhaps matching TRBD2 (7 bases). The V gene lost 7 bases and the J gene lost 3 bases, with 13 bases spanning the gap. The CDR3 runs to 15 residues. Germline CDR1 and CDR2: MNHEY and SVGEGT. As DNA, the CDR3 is TGTGCCAGCAACCGCGGGGGCTTTGGGGCCAACGTCCTGACTTTC. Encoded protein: CASNRGGFGANVLTF.

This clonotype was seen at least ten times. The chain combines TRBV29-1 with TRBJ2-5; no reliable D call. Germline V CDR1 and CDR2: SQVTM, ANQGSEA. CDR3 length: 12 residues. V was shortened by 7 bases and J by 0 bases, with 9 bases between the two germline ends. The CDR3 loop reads CSAGSYQETQYF. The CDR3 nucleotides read TGCAGCGCCGGGTCGTACCAAGAGACCCAGTACTTC.

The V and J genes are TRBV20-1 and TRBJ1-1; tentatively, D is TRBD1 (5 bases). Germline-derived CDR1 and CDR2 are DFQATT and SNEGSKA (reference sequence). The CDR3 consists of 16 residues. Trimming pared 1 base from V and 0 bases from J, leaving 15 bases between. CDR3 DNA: TGCAGTGCTAGAGGTCGAGGTGACAGTATGAACACTGAAGCTTTCTTT. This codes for CSARGRGDSMNTEAFF.

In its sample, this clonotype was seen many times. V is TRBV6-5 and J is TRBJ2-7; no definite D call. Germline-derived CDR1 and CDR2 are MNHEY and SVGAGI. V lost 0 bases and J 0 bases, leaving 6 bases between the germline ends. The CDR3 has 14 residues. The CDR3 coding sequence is TGTGCCAGCAGTTACTCTCCCAACTCCTACGAGCAGTACTTC. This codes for CASSYSPNSYEQYF.